This entry features one T cell receptor beta chain sequence. Measured with immunoSEQ multiplex PCR; TCRdb has only the in-frame clones, and not every one. The sample has 900,000 to 1,200,000 clones, about 84% seen once. J gave up 3 bases and V 0 bases, and 9 bases lay outside the gene matches. The CDR3 covers 17 residues. CDR1 LGHNA and CDR2 YSLEER come from the germline V gene. The record originates from a study of shared clonotypes between healthy human individuals. Splitting the CD4+ cells yielded a CD45RA+ naive subset and a CD45RA-negative memory subset. The source is a man aged 18 to 30 in good health. Some clones in this sample may be carry-over from other donors' samples. The material sequenced was memory CD4+ T cells from PBMCs. Subset: CD45RA-negative fraction. The V gene is TRBV4-3, the J gene TRBJ2-7; 9 nucleotides line up with TRBD1. CDR3 coding DNA: TGCGCCAGCAGCCAAGAATGGCGACAGGGGGGGGTCTACGAGCAGTACTTC. This encodes CASSQEWRQGGVYEQYF.